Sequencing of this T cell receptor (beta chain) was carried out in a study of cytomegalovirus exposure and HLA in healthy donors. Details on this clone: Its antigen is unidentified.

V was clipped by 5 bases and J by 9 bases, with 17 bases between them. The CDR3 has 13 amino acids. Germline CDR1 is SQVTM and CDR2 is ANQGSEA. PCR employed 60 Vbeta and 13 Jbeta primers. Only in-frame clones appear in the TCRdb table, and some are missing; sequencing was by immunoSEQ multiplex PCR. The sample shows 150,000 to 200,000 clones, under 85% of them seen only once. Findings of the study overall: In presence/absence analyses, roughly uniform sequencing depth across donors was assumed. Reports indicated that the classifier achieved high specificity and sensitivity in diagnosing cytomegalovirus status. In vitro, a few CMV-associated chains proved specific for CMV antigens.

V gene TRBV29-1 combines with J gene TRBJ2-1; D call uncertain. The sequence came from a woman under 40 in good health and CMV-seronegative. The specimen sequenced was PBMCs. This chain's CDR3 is CSVRRPLRSEQFF. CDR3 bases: TGCAGCGTTCGAAGGCCGCTTCGGAGTGAGCAGTTCTTC.